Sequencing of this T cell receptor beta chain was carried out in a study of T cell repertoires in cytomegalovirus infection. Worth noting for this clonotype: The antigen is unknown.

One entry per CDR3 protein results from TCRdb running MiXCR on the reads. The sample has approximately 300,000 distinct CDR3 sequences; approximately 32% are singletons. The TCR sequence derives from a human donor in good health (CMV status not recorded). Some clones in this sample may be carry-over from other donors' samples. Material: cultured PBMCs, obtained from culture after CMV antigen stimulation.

The CDR3 loop is CASSPRNPAGSSGANVLTF. The CDR3 nucleotides are TGTGCCAGCTCACCACGAAATCCCGCGGGAAGCTCTGGGGCCAACGTCCTGACTTTC. V and J are TRBV18 and TRBJ2-6; D perhaps matches TRBD2 (6 bases). The V gene lost 1 base and the J gene lost 0 bases, with 16 bases spanning the gap. Germline CDR1 and CDR2: KGHSH and LQKENI. The CDR3 is 19 amino acids.